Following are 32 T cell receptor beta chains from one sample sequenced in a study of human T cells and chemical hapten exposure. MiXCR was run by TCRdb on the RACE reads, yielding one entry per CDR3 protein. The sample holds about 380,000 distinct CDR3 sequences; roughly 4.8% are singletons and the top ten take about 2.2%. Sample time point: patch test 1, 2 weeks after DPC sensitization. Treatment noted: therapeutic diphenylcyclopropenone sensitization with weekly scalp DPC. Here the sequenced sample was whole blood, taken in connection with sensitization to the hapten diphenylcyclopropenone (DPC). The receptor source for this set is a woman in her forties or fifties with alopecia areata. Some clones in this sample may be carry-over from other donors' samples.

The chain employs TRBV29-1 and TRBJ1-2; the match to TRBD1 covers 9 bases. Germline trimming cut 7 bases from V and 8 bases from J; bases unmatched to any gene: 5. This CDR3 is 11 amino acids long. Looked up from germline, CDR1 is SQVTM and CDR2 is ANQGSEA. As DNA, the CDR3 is TGCAGCGCACAGGGGGCTCGAGGCTACACCTTC. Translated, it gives CSAQGARGYTF. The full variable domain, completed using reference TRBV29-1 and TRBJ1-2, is SAVISQKPSRDICQRGTSLTIQCQVDSQVTMMFWYRQQPGQSLTLIATANQGSEATYESGFVIDKFPISRPNLTFSTLTVSNMSPEDSSIYLCSAQGARGYTFGSGTRLTVV.

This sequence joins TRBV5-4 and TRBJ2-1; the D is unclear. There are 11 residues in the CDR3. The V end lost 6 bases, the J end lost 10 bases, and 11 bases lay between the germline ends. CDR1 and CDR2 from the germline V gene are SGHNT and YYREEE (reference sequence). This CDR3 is CASNLQGEQFF. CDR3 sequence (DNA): TGTGCCAGCAACCTACAAGGGGAGCAGTTCTTC.

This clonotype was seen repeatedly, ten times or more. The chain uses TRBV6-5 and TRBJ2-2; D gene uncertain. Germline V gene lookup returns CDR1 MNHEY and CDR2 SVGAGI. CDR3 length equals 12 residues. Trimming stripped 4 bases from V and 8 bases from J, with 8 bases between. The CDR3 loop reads CASSFPLGELFF. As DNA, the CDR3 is TGTGCCAGCAGTTTTCCCTTGGGGGAGCTGTTTTTT.

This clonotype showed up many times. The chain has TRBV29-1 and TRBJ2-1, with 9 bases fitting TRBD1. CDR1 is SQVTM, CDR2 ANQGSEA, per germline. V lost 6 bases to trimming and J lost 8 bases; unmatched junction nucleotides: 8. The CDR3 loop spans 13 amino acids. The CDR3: CSVAGTGRDEQFF. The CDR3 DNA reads TGCAGCGTCGCCGGGACAGGGAGGGATGAGCAGTTCTTC.

The CDR3 protein is CASSYRGVAGANVLTF. The CDR3 bases are TGTGCCAGCAGTTACCGAGGGGTCGCTGGGGCCAACGTCCTGACTTTC. The chain is built from TRBV6-5 and TRBJ2-6; possibly TRBD1 or TRBD2 for D (5 bases each). The CDR3 is 16 amino acids. CDR1 is MNHEY and CDR2 is SVGAGI in the germline V gene. The ends were cut back, 2 bases at V and 2 bases at J, with 10 bases in the middle.

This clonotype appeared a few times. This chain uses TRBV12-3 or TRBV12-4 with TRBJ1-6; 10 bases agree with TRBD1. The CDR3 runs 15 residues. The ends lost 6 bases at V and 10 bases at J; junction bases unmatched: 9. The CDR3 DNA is TGTGCCAGCAGCCAAAGACAGGGGGCAGGATCACCCCTCCACTTT. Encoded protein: CASSQRQGAGSPLHF.

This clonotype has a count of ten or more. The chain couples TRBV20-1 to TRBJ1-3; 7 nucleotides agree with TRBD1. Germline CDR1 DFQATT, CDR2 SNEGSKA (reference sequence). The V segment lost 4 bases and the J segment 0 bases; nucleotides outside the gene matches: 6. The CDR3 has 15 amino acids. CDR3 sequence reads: CSAKTGQSSGNTIYF. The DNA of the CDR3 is TGCAGTGCTAAGACAGGGCAGAGCTCTGGAAACACCATATATTTT.

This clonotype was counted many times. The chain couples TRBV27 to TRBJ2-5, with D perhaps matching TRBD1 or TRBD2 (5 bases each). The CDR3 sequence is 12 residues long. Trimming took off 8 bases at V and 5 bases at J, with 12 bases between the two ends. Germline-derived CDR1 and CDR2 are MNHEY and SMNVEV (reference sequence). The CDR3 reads CASLGPGETQYF. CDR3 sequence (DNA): TGTGCCAGCTTGGGACCGGGGGAGACCCAGTACTTC.

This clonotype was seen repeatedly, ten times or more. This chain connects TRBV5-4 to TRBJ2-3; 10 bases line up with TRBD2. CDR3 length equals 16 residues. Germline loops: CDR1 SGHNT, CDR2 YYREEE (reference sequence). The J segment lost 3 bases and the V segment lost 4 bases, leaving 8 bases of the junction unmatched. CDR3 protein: CASSPQSGRATDTQYF. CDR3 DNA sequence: TGTGCCAGCAGCCCGCAAAGCGGGAGGGCAACAGATACGCAGTATTTT. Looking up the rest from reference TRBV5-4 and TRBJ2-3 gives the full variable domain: ETGVTQSPTHLIKTRGQQVTLRCSSQSGHNTVSWYQQALGQGPQFIFQYYREEENGRGNFPPRFSGLQFPNYSSELNVNALELDDSALYLCASSPQSGRATDTQYFGPGTRLTVL.

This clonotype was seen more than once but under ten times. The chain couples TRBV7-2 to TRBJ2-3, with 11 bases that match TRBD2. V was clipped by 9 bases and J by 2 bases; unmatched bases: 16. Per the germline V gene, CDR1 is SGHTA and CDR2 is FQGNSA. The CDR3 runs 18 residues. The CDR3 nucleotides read TGTGCCAGTAAAAACCCACCGGGACTAGCGGACAACACAGATACGCAGTATTTT. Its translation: CASKNPPGLADNTDTQYF. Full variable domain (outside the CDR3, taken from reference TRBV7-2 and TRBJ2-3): GAGVSQSPSNKVTEKGKDVELRCDPISGHTALYWYRQSLGQGLEFLIYFQGNSAPDKSGLPSDRFSAERTGGSVSTLTIQRTQQEDSAVYLCASKNPPGLADNTDTQYFGPGTRLTVL.

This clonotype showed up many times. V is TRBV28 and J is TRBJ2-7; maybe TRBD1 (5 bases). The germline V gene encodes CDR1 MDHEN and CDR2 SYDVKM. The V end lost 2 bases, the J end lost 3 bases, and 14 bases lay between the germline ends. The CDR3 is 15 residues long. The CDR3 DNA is TGTGCCAGCAGTTTACAGGGTCGGTGGATCTACGAGCAGTACTTC. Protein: CASSLQGRWIYEQYF.

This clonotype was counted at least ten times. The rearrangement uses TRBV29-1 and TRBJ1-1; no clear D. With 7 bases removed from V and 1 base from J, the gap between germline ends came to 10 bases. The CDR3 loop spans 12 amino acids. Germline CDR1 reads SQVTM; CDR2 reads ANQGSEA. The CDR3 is CSAGRENTEAFF. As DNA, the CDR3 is TGCAGCGCTGGACGGGAGAACACTGAAGCTTTCTTT.

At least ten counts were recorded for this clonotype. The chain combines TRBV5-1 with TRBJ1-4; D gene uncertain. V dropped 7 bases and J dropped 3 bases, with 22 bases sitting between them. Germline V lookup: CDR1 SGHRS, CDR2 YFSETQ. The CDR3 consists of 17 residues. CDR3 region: CASRPFPPGSPNEKLFF. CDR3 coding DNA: TGCGCCAGCCGTCCCTTCCCCCCGGGCAGTCCTAATGAAAAACTGTTTTTT.

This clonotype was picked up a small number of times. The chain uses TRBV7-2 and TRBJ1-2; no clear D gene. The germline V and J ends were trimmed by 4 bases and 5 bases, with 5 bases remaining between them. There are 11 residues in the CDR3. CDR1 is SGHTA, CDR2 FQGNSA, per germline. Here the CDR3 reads CASSYHYGYTF. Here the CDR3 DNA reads TGTGCCAGCAGCTACCATTATGGCTACACCTTC.

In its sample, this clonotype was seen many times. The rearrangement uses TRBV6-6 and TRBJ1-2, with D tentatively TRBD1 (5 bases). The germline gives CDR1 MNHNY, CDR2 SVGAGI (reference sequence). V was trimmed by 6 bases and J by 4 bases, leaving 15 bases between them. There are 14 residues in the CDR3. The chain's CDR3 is CASRSPDTTYGYTF. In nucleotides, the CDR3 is TGTGCCAGCAGATCACCGGACACAACCTATGGCTACACCTTC.

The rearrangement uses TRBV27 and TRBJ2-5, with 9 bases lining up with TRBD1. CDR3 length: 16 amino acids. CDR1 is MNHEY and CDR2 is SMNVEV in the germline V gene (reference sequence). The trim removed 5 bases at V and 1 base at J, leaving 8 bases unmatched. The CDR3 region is CASSPGDRVLQETQYF. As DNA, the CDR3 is TGTGCCAGCAGTCCCGGGGACAGGGTGCTCCAAGAGACCCAGTACTTC.

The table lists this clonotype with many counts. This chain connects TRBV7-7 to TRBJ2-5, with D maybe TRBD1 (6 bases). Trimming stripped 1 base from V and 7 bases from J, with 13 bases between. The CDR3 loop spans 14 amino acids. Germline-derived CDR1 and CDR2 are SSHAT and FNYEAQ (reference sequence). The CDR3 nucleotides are TGTGCCAGCAGCTTAGATGGGGGCGAGGGGACCCAGTACTTC. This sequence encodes CASSLDGGEGTQYF.

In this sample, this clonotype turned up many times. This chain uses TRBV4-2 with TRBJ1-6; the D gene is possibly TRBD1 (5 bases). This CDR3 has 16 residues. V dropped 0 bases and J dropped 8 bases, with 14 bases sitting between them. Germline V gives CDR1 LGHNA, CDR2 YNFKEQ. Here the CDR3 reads CASSQESVGAHSPLHF. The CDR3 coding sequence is TGTGCCAGCAGCCAAGAATCCGTTGGGGCCCATTCACCCCTCCACTTT.

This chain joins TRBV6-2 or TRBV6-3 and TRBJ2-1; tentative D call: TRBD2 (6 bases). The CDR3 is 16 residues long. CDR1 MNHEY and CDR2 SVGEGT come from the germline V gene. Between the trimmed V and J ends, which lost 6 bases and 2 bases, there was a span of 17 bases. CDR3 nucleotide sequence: TGTGCCAGCAGATACAGCACTAGCAGGACCTACAATGAGCAGTTCTTC. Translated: CASRYSTSRTYNEQFF.

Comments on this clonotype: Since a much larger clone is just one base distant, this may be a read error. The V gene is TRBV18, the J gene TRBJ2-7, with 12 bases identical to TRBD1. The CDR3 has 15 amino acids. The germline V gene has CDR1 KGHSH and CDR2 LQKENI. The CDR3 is CASTPVRDRGPDQYF. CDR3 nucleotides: TGTGCCAGCACACCTGTCCGGGACAGGGGGCCCGATCAGTACTTC.

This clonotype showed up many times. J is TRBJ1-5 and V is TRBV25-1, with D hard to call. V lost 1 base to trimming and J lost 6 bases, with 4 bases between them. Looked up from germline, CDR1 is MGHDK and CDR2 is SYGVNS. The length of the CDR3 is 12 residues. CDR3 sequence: CASSEWGQPQHF. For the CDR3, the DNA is TGTGCCAGCAGTGAATGGGGTCAGCCCCAGCATTTT.

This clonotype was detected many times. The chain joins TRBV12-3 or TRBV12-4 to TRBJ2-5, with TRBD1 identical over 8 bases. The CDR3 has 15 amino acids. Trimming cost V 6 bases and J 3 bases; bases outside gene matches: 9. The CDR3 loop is CASSLGQGREETQYF. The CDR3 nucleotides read TGTGCCAGCAGCCTCGGACAGGGAAGGGAAGAGACCCAGTACTTC.

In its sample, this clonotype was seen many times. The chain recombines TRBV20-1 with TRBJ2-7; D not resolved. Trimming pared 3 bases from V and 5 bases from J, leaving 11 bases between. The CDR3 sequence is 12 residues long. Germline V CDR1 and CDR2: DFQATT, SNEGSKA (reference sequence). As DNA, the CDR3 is TGCAGTGCTAGTCAGTCGGTCGACGAGCAGTACTTC. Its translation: CSASQSVDEQYF.

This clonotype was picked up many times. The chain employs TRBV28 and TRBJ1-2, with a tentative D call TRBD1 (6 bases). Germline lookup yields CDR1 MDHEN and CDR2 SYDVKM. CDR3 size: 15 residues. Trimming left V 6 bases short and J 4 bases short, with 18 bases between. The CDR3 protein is CASSQRQALPYGYTF. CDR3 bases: TGTGCCAGCAGCCAAAGACAGGCTTTACCCTATGGCTACACCTTC.

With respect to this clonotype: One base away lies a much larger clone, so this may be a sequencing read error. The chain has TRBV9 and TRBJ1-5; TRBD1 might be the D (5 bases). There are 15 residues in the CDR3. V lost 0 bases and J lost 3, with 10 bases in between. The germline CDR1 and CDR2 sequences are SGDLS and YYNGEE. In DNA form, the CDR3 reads TGTGCCAGCAGCGTAGGGGGCAGGGCCAATCAGCCCCAGCATTTT. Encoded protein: CASSVGGRANQPQHF.

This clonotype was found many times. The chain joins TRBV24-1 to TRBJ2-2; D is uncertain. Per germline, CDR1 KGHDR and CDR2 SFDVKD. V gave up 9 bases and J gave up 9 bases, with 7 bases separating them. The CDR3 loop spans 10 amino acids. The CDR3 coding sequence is TGTGCCACCGGGCACCGGGAGCTGTTTTTT. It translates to CATGHRELFF.

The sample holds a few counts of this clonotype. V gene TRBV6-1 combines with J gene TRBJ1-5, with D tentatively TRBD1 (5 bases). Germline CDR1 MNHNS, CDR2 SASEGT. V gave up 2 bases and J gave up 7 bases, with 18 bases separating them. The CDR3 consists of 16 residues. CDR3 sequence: CASSETRGLEGQPQHF. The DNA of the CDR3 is TGTGCCAGCAGTGAAACCCGGGGCCTAGAGGGGCAGCCCCAGCATTTT.

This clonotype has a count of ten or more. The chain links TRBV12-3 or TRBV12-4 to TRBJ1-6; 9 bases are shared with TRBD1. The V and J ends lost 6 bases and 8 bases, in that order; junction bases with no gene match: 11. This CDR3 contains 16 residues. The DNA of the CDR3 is TGTGCCAGCAGGGCGGAAACAGGGGGCGCCCATTCACCCCTCCACTTT. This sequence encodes CASRAETGGAHSPLHF.

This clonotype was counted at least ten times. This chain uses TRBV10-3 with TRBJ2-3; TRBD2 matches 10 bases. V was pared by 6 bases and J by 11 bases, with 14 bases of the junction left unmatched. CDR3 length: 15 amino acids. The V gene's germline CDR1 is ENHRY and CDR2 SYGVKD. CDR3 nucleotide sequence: TGTGCCATCAGGGAGGCTAGCGGGGGCCCCTTAGGGCAGTATTTT. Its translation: CAIREASGGPLGQYF.

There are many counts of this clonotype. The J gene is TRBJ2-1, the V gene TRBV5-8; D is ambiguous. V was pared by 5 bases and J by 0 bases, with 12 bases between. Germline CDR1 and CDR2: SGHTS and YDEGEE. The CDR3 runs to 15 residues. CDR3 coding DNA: TGTGCCAGCAGTTCCTCCACAAGCTCCTACAATGAGCAGTTCTTC. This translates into CASSSSTSSYNEQFF.

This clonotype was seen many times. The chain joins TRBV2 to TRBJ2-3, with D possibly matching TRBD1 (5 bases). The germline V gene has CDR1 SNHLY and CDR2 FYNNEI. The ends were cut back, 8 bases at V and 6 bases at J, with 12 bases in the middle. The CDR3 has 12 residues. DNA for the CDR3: TGTGCCAGCGCACCAGGGTACGATACGCAGTATTTT. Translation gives CASAPGYDTQYF. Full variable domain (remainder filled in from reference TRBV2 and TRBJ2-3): EPEVTQTPSHQVTQMGQEVILRCVPISNHLYFYWYRQILGQKVEFLVSFYNNEISEKSEIFDDQFSVERPDGSNFTLKIRSTKLEDSAMYFCASAPGYDTQYFGPGTRLTVL.

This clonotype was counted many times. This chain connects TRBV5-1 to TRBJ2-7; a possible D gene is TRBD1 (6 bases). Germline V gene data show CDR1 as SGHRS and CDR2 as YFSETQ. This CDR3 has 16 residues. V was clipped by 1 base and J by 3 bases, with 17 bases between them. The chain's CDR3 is CASSLYGRGTSYEQYF. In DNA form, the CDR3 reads TGCGCCAGCAGCTTGTATGGCAGGGGAACCAGCTACGAGCAGTACTTC. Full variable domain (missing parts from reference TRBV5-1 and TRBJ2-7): KAGVTQTPRYLIKTRGQQVTLSCSPISGHRSVSWYQQTPGQGLQFLFEYFSETQRNKGNFPGRFSGRQFSNSRSEMNVSTLELGDSALYLCASSLYGRGTSYEQYFGPGTRLTVT.